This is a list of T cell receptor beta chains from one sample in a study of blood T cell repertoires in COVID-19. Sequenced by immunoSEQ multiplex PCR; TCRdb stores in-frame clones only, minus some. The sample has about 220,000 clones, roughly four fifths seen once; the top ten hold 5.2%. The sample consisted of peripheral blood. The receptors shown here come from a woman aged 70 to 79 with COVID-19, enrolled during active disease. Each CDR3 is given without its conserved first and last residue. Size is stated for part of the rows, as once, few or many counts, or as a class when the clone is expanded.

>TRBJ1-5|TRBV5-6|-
ASSFQASNQPQH
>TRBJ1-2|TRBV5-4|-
ASSPTGKYYGYT
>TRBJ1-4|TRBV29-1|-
SVVEGDRWNEKLF
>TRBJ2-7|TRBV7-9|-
ASSASGRGEQY
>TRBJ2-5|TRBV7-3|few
ASSPGAQETQY
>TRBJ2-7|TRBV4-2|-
ASSQDRGQGSYEQY
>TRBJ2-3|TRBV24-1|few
ATEKAGTGRDTQY
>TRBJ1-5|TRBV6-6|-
ASSYNGVQPQH
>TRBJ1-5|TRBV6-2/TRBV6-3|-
ASSYSNSHQPQH
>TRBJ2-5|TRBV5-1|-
ASSLVGGTQETQY
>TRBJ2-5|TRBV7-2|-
ASSLATGQGRETQY
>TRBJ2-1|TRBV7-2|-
ASSGYWDRVRNEQF
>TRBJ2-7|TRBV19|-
ASSSAGNWEQY
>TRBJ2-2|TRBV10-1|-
AAIKLAGGGTGELF
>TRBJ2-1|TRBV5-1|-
ASSLGGGASPLQF
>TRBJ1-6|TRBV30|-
AWSVEGAWSYNSPLH
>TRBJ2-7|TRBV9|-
ASSVEGLREQY
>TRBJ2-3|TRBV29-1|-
SAQKWSATDTQY
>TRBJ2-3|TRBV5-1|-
ASEGLRGNTQY
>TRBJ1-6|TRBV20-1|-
SASPPSVRAYNSPLH
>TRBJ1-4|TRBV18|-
ASSPGQGTNEKLF
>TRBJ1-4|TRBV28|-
ASSRPWTGSNARQ
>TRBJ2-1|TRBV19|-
ASSRRGDRDEQF
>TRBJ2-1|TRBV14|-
ASSQAGAPYNEQF
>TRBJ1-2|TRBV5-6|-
ASSPGQRSNYGYT
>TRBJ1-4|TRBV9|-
ASSATGQTEKLF
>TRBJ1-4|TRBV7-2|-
ASSFLGQGGEKLF
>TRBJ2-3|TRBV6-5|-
ASREGQGHSDTQY
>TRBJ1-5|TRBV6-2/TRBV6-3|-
ASSLDRRNQPQH
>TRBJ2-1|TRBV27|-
ASIRAGDFLQF
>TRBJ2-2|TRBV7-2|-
ASSLFAVSDTGELF
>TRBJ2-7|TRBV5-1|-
ASSSTRTYEQY
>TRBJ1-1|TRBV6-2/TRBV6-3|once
ASSRTGVYTEAF
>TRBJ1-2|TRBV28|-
ASSPIQSHRDKI
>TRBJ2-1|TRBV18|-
ASSPPGTSNEQF
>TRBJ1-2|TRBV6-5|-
ATRLGNNGYT
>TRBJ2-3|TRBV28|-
ASISSLGSSTDTQY
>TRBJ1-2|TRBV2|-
ASRTTGVIYGYT
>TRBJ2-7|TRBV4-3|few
ASSQVAGTSGKLYEQY
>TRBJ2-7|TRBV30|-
AWSVQGSYEQY
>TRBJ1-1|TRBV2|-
ASSERGNTEAF
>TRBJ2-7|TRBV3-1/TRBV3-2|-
ASSQADIIQSSGEQY
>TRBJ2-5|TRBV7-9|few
ASTEAETQY
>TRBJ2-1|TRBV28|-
ASKLAGTYNEQF
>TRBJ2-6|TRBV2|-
ASRKPGMSSGANVLT
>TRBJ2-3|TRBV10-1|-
ASSGPSRDTQY
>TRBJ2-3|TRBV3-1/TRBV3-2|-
ASRRTGTSGSRTDTQY
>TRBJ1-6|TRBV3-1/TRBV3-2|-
ASSLVLDSPLH
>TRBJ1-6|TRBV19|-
ASSPLSGTVLSPLH
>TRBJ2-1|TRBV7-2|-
ASSSASGINNEQF
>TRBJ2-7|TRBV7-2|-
ASSLYTSGSFNEQY
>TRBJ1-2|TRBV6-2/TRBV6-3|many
ASSPQGGYGYT
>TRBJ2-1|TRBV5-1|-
ASKRSGGTNEQF
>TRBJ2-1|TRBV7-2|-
ASSPLEGLVGF
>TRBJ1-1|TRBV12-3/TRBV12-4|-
ASKGTENTEAF
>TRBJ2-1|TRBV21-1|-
ASSKAQQGVKNEQF
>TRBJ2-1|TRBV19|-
AIPSGTSGRRSHHNEQF
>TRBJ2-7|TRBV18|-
ASSQHRDMTYEQY